This T cell receptor (beta chain) was recorded in a study of blood T cell repertoires in COVID-19. Overall study: Sites across the United States, Italy and Spain contributed samples from acute and convalescent COVID-19. The cDNA or gDNA used as material had been derived from T cells, B-cell-depleted T cells, or PBMCs.

The V segment lost 5 bases and the J segment 6 bases; nucleotides outside the gene matches: 8. The CDR3 consists of 15 residues. CDR1 and CDR2 from the germline V gene are SEHNR and FQNEAQ (reference sequence). Source study methods: From reference gene primer amplification, estimates of nucleated cell counts were derived. Only in-frame clones appear in the TCRdb table, and some are missing; sequencing was by immunoSEQ multiplex PCR. Clone size and the V and J calls come from that table; the DNA yielded D and trimming. The data contain about 210,000 clones, over 70% of them singletons. This clonotype originated in a man between 45 and 60 years old with active or convalescent COVID-19. The sequenced material came from peripheral blood. The chain is built from TRBV7-9 and TRBJ1-4, with 8 bases identical to TRBD1. This chain's CDR3 is CASSPPGGAYEKLFF. The CDR3 nucleotides are TGTGCCAGCAGCCCCCCAGGGGGCGCTTATGAAAAACTGTTTTTT. Filled out from reference TRBV7-9 and TRBJ1-4, the complete variable domain reads DTGVSQNPRHKITKRGQNVTFRCDPISEHNRLYWYRQTLGQGPEFLTYFQNEAQLEKSRLLSDRFSAERPKGSFSTLEIQRTEQGDSAMYLCASSPPGGAYEKLFFGSGTQLSVL.